This T cell receptor beta chain comes out of a study of T cell responses to AZD1222 COVID-19 vaccine. The assay was immunoSEQ multiplex PCR, and TCRdb's table has in-frame clones only and misses some. Of roughly 80,000 clones listed, 90% are singletons. Unmatched junction bases numbered 10, after V lost 5 bases and J lost 3 bases. This CDR3 contains 15 residues. Germline V gene sequence: CDR1 KGHSH, CDR2 LQKENI. A note on this clone: The antigen is unknown.

Regarding the study as a whole: Donor demographics were predominantly white British with a female majority; clonal diversity may be underestimated. The peak T cell response came first, and repertoires were sampled only after it.

This sequence joins TRBV18 and TRBJ2-7, with 7 positions matching TRBD1. This clonotype was obtained from an adult who received the AZD1222 COVID-19 vaccine. Sample: peripheral blood, taken 28 days after the second AZD1222 dose. CDR3: CASSARTGIYYEQYF. CDR3 in DNA: TGTGCCAGCTCAGCCAGGACAGGCATTTACTACGAGCAGTACTTC.